The 28 T cell receptor beta chains below come from one sample, sequenced in a study of shared clonotypes between healthy human individuals. Terminally differentiated effector memory CD45RA+ cells were excluded from the naive CD8 cells, which were CD45RO-negative and positively selected for CCR7. Assay used: immunoSEQ multiplex PCR; TCRdb lists only in-frame clones, some missing. The sample lists about 2.1 million clones; approximately 94% were seen once. Sequenced material: naive CD8+ T cells from PBMCs. All receptors come from a man aged 18 to 29 in good health. Some clones in this sample may be carry-over from other donors' samples.

Details on this clone: The same CDR3 can be traced to other DNA sequences in this sample. CDR3 in amino acids: CASTPGTEAFF. As DNA, the CDR3 is TGTGCCAGCACCCCGGGGACTGAAGCTTTCTTT. The gene calls are TRBV6-6 and TRBJ1-1, with no clear D. This CDR3 has 11 amino acids. With 7 bases removed from V and 5 bases from J, the gap between germline ends came to 8 bases. Germline V gene lookup returns CDR1 MNHNY and CDR2 SVGAGI (reference sequence).

The chain is built from TRBV7-9 and TRBJ2-7, with D tentatively TRBD2 (5 bases). With 1 base removed from V and 2 bases from J, the gap between germline ends came to 9 bases. From germline, CDR1 is SEHNR and CDR2 FQNEAQ (reference sequence). CDR3 length: 14 residues. CDR3 nucleotides: TGTGCCAGCAGCTTAGGTTTCGGGACCTACGAGCAGTACTTC. This encodes CASSLGFGTYEQYF.

The genes are TRBV7-9 and TRBJ2-1; maybe TRBD2 (5 bases). The CDR3 sequence is 18 residues long. From germline, CDR1 is SEHNR and CDR2 FQNEAQ (reference sequence). Trimming removed 3 bases from V and 1 base from J, with 19 bases in between. CDR3 region: CASSFDYHRPASYNEQFF. The CDR3 DNA follows: TGTGCCAGCAGCTTCGACTACCACCGTCCTGCTTCCTACAATGAGCAGTTCTTC.

The chain is built from TRBV10-1 and TRBJ2-7; 7 bases match TRBD2. Per germline, CDR1 WNHNN and CDR2 SYGVQD (reference sequence). Trimming cost V 4 bases and J 7 bases; bases outside gene matches: 1. This CDR3 has 11 amino acids. The CDR3: CASSGEGEQYF. CDR3 bases: TGCGCCAGCAGTGGGGAGGGTGAGCAGTACTTC.

J is TRBJ1-5 and V is TRBV15; D is unclear. Germline CDR1 reads LNHNV; CDR2 reads YYDKDF (reference sequence). This CDR3 is 17 amino acids long. Trimming removed 4 bases from V and 4 bases from J, with 20 bases in between. CDR3 residues: CATSIPGPPRRNQPQHF. CDR3 in DNA: TGTGCCACCAGCATACCTGGGCCGCCTCGGAGAAATCAGCCCCAGCATTTT.

CDR3 sequence reads: CASSLEGRGSHEQYF. CDR3 DNA: TGTGCCAGCAGCTTAGAGGGTCGCGGGAGCCACGAGCAGTACTTC. The genes are TRBV7-6 and TRBJ2-7; 7 bases agree with TRBD2. This CDR3 is built from 15 residues. J was trimmed by 5 bases and V by 1 base; bases with no gene match: 8. Germline loops: CDR1 SGHVS, CDR2 FNYEAQ.

This clone has a single count. The V call is TRBV27, the J call TRBJ1-4, with D uncertain. Trimming removed 7 bases at V and 10 bases at J, with 25 bases between. Germline values: CDR1 MNHEY, CDR2 SMNVEV (reference sequence). The length of the CDR3 is 16 residues. CDR3 protein: CASTFLKLLRIGKLFF. CDR3 nucleotides: TGTGCCAGCACTTTTCTGAAACTTCTCCGGATCGGAAAACTGTTTTTT.

The chain recombines TRBV28 with TRBJ1-2; D possibly corresponds to TRBD1 (5 bases). Trimming removed 8 bases from V and 0 bases from J, with 31 bases in between. Germline CDR1 is MDHEN and CDR2 is SYDVKM. The CDR3 has 20 residues. The CDR3 nucleotides read TGTGCCAGCTTTTCCCTAGGGGTTACCTCCTCCGAAAAACCTAACTATGGCTACACCTTC. Residues: CASFSLGVTSSEKPNYGYTF.

The chain recombines TRBV5-6 with TRBJ1-2, with 8 bases that match TRBD1. The CDR3 length is 14 residues. CDR1 and CDR2 (germline): SGHDT, YYEEEE. V shed 6 bases and J 4 bases; nucleotides not matched to a gene: 8. The CDR3 DNA reads as TGTGCCAGCATCTTCGACAGGGGCGTCTATGGCTACACCTTC. Translation: CASIFDRGVYGYTF.

The CDR3 bases are TGTGCCAGCAGTGATCCCTACGACAGGGGGCTAAGGGGAAAGCAAGAGACCCAGTACTTC. Amino acids: CASSDPYDRGLRGKQETQYF. The J gene is TRBJ2-5, the V gene TRBV2; 10 bases agree with TRBD1. V gave up 3 bases and J gave up 2 bases; unmatched junction bases: 18. Germline values: CDR1 SNHLY, CDR2 FYNNEI. CDR3 size: 20 residues. Using reference TRBV2 and TRBJ2-5 for the parts outside the CDR3, the full variable domain is EPEVTQTPSHQVTQMGQEVILRCVPISNHLYFYWYRQILGQKVEFLVSFYNNEISEKSEIFDDQFSVERPDGSNFTLKIRSTKLEDSAMYFCASSDPYDRGLRGKQETQYFGPGTRLLVL.

This clone appeared a few times. This chain links TRBV4-1 with TRBJ1-1, with no clear D. The CDR3 totals 12 residues. Trimming took off 6 bases at V and 6 bases at J, with 11 bases between the two ends. From germline, CDR1 is MGHRA and CDR2 YSYEKL. The chain's CDR3 is CASRATSAEAFF. The CDR3 DNA sequence: TGCGCCAGCAGAGCGACCTCCGCTGAAGCTTTCTTT.

The chain carries TRBV19 and TRBJ1-2; 7 bases align to TRBD1. Trimming removed 2 bases from V and 10 bases from J; junction bases left unmatched: 10. This CDR3 is 14 amino acids long. The germline V gene has CDR1 LNHDA and CDR2 SQIVND (reference sequence). The CDR3 sequence: CASSITGTAHDYTF. For the CDR3, the DNA is TGTGCCAGTAGTATAACCGGGACAGCCCACGACTACACCTTC.

The V call is TRBV2, the J call TRBJ2-1; D remains unclear. This CDR3 spans 12 amino acids. The V and J ends lost 9 bases and 8 bases respectively, with 14 bases between them. Germline-derived CDR1 and CDR2 are SNHLY and FYNNEI. The CDR3 sequence: CARVRPGDEQFF. In DNA, the CDR3 is TGTGCCAGGGTGAGACCCGGCGATGAGCAGTTCTTC.

This clone has only one observation. V gene TRBV19 combines with J gene TRBJ1-1; the D is unclear. This CDR3 spans 12 amino acids. Germline-derived CDR1 and CDR2 are LNHDA and SQIVND (reference sequence). Trimming took off 3 bases at V and 2 bases at J, with 4 bases between the two ends. This chain's CDR3 is CASSMSNTEAFF. The CDR3 DNA reads TGTGCCAGTAGTATGTCCAACACTGAAGCTTTCTTT.

The chain employs TRBV9 and TRBJ2-1; 10 nucleotides agree with TRBD2. The CDR3 spans 18 residues. V lost 4 bases to trimming and J lost 2 bases; unmatched junction nucleotides: 12. Germline V gives CDR1 SGDLS, CDR2 YYNGEE. The CDR3 nucleotides are TGTGCCAGCAGCACACGGACTAGCGGCCTCCCTCCCTACAATGAGCAGTTCTTC. This codes for CASSTRTSGLPPYNEQFF. The complete variable domain, with remaining parts taken from reference TRBV9 and TRBJ2-1, reads DSGVTQTPKHLITATGQRVTLRCSPRSGDLSVYWYQQSLDQGLQFLIQYYNGEERAKGNILERFSAQQFPDLHSELNLSSLELGDSALYFCASSTRTSGLPPYNEQFFGPGTRLTVL.

This clone came up once. The rearrangement uses TRBV7-9 and TRBJ2-1; TRBD2 agrees at 8 bases. The CDR3 runs to 19 residues. From germline, CDR1 is SEHNR and CDR2 FQNEAQ (reference sequence). The V and J ends lost 0 bases and 8 bases, in that order; junction bases with no gene match: 18. The CDR3 spells CASSLAFSWDISGSDEQFF. The CDR3 DNA sequence: TGTGCCAGCAGCTTAGCTTTCTCTTGGGATATAAGCGGGAGCGATGAGCAGTTCTTC.

For this clone: The same CDR3 arises from other DNA sequences in this sample as well. The J gene is TRBJ2-5, the V gene TRBV7-9, with TRBD2 matching 7 bases. The CDR3 is 14 amino acids. Looked up from germline, CDR1 is SEHNR and CDR2 is FQNEAQ (reference sequence). Trimming removed 5 bases from V and 2 bases from J; junction bases left unmatched: 5. CDR3 in amino acids: CASSLSGPQETQYF. The CDR3 DNA sequence: TGTGCCAGCAGCCTTAGCGGGCCTCAAGAGACCCAGTACTTC. The full variable domain, completed using reference TRBV7-9 and TRBJ2-5, is DTGVSQNPRHKITKRGQNVTFRCDPISEHNRLYWYRQTLGQGPEFLTYFQNEAQLEKSRLLSDRFSAERPKGSFSTLEIQRTEQGDSAMYLCASSLSGPQETQYFGPGTRLLVL.

The rearrangement joins TRBV9 to TRBJ2-1; D may be TRBD1 (5 bases). V was trimmed by 0 bases and J by 2 bases, leaving 9 bases between them. Germline V CDR1 and CDR2: SGDLS, YYNGEE. This CDR3 spans 15 amino acids. Here the CDR3 DNA reads TGTGCCAGCAGCGTAGAACAGGAGCCCTACAATGAGCAGTTCTTC. This encodes CASSVEQEPYNEQFF. The whole variable domain, filled in from reference TRBV9 and TRBJ2-1, reads DSGVTQTPKHLITATGQRVTLRCSPRSGDLSVYWYQQSLDQGLQFLIQYYNGEERAKGNILERFSAQQFPDLHSELNLSSLELGDSALYFCASSVEQEPYNEQFFGPGTRLTVL.

This rearrangement joins TRBV30 to TRBJ2-1; 11 nucleotides align to TRBD2. The length of the CDR3 is 15 residues. Germline-derived CDR1 and CDR2 are GTSNPN and SVGIG (reference sequence). The trim removed 5 bases at V and 4 bases at J, leaving 7 bases unmatched. The CDR3 DNA follows: TGTGCCTGGGTAGGACTAGCGGGTTTATACAATGAGCAGTTCTTC. As protein: CAWVGLAGLYNEQFF.

The chain links TRBV27 to TRBJ2-7; 11 bases are a match to TRBD2. J was trimmed by 3 bases and V by 2 bases; bases with no gene match: 3. CDR1 is MNHEY and CDR2 is SMNVEV in the germline V gene (reference sequence). This CDR3 spans 15 amino acids. The CDR3: CASSLKGLAVYEQYF. The CDR3, as DNA: TGTGCCAGCAGTTTAAAGGGACTAGCGGTCTACGAGCAGTACTTC.

This rearrangement joins TRBV28 to TRBJ2-1; TRBD2 matches at 7 bases. Trimming cost V 4 bases and J 4 bases; bases outside gene matches: 10. This CDR3 has 16 amino acids. Looked up from germline, CDR1 is MDHEN and CDR2 is SYDVKM. CDR3 sequence (DNA): TGTGCCAGCAGTTCATCTCGGGAGGCGAATTACAATGAGCAGTTCTTC. Protein product: CASSSSREANYNEQFF. Supplemented by reference TRBV28 and TRBJ2-1, the full variable domain reads DVKVTQSSRYLVKRTGEKVFLECVQDMDHENMFWYRQDPGLGLRLIYFSYDVKMKEKGDIPEGYSVSREKKERFSLILESASTNQTSMYLCASSSSREANYNEQFFGPGTRLTVL.

The CDR3 DNA is TGCGCCAGCAGCCAAGATTGGGGTATAAGGGTGGAGACCCAGTACTTC. It yields the protein CASSQDWGIRVETQYF. V usage is TRBV4-3 and J usage is TRBJ2-5; D gene uncertain. This CDR3 has 16 residues. Germline lookup yields CDR1 LGHNA and CDR2 YSLEER. The V and J ends lost 0 bases and 5 bases respectively, with 16 bases between them.

The V call is TRBV30, the J call TRBJ2-2, with 9 bases identical to TRBD2. The CDR3 is 14 residues long. The germline CDR1 and CDR2 sequences are GTSNPN and SVGIG (reference sequence). V dropped 6 bases and J dropped 1; count of bases not matched to a gene: 3. This CDR3 is CACPSGMNTGELFF. As DNA, the CDR3 is TGTGCCTGCCCTAGCGGGATGAACACCGGGGAGCTGTTTTTT.

This clone appeared a single time. Here the CDR3 DNA reads TGTGCCAGCAGCCACGACAAGTCCAGCTCTGGAAACACCATATATTTT. Amino acids: CASSHDKSSSGNTIYF. The chain employs TRBV2 and TRBJ1-3; D is unresolved. Germline V gene data show CDR1 as SNHLY and CDR2 as FYNNEI. This CDR3 spans 16 amino acids. Trimming removed 6 bases at V and 0 bases at J, with 15 bases between.

This chain connects TRBV4-1 to TRBJ2-7, with 7 bases matching TRBD1. Looked up from germline, CDR1 is MGHRA and CDR2 is YSYEKL. The V gene end was trimmed by 0 bases and the J gene end by 2 bases; junction bases not matched to a gene: 13. CDR3 size: 18 residues. In nucleotides, the CDR3 is TGCGCCAGCAGCCAAGATCATGACAGGGTAGGACGAACCTACGAGCAGTACTTC. Encoded protein: CASSQDHDRVGRTYEQYF.

CDR3 bases: TGTGCCAGCTCACCTAAACAGGGGGGAAACTACGAGCAGTACTTC. Translated, it gives CASSPKQGGNYEQYF. The chain employs TRBV18 and TRBJ2-7; TRBD1 agrees at 8 bases. This CDR3 has 15 residues. V trimming: 3 bases; J trimming: 3 bases; junction bases outside the gene matches: 7. In germline, CDR1 is KGHSH, CDR2 LQKENI.

V and J are TRBV7-8 and TRBJ1-1, with D maybe TRBD1 (5 bases). Trimming pared 2 bases from V and 1 base from J, leaving 20 bases between. Germline V gene sequence: CDR1 SGHVS, CDR2 FQNEAQ. This CDR3 spans 18 amino acids. CDR3: CASSLSRDGASRNTEAFF. The CDR3 DNA reads TGTGCCAGCAGCTTAAGCAGGGACGGGGCAAGCCGGAACACTGAAGCTTTCTTT.

This chain connects TRBV7-2 to TRBJ2-1, with D hard to call. Per germline, CDR1 SGHTA and CDR2 FQGNSA. Trimming shortened V by 0 bases and J by 2 bases, and 11 bases separated the two germline ends. The CDR3 runs to 16 residues. For the CDR3, the DNA is TGTGCCAGCAGCTTAGCAGAAGGGTTTACCTACAATGAGCAGTTCTTC. It specifies CASSLAEGFTYNEQFF. Filled out from reference TRBV7-2 and TRBJ2-1, the complete variable domain reads GAGVSQSPSNKVTEKGKDVELRCDPISGHTALYWYRQSLGQGLEFLIYFQGNSAPDKSGLPSDRFSAERTGGSVSTLTIQRTQQEDSAVYLCASSLAEGFTYNEQFFGPGTRLTVL.